This T cell receptor (beta chain) was identified during a study of early T cells in non-severe SARS-CoV-2 infection (dated by TCRdb to the early 2020s). In terms of the full investigation: Bulk RNA from unsorted whole blood was used for TCR sequencing, so alpha and beta chains could not be paired. Summary of the overall study and its limitations: VDJdb matching was skewed toward anti-spike CD8 responses and likely underestimated virus-specific expansions, missing private and CD4 specificities.

The library was prepared using 5' RACE. Instrument on record: NextSeq 500. Unique molecular identifiers were attached to individual cDNA molecules in the TCR library protocol so that sequencing error and PCR bias could be corrected. Both TCR alpha and beta chains were sequenced, and tight co-correlation was observed between alpha and beta sequence abundances in each sample. The authors' pipeline ran thus. Decombinator V4 was used to perform V gene, J gene and CDR3 annotation of TCR sequences. Expanded TCRs were defined as changing significantly between any two time points under a Poisson model with p below 0.0001. TCR abundances were normalised to the total number of TCRs sequenced per sample and expressed as counts per million. MAIT TCRs were defined by TRAV1-2 paired with TRAJ12, TRAJ20 or TRAJ33, and iNKT TCRs by TRAV10 paired with TRAJ18. VDJdb, accessed on 1 November 2021, was searched for TCRs annotated for CMV, EBV and SARS-CoV-2, and TCRs annotated for more than one antigen were excluded. TCRdb trimmed the raw reads at Q25, called clones with MiXCR and kept productive beta chains. Each entry merges the rows of one CDR3 protein and shows their most common DNA and genes. The V and J calls were not made by the authors but by TCRdb's processing. Within this sample are approximately 81,000 distinct CDR3 sequences, with less than 15% of them counted one time only. The ten largest make up approximately 6.5% of the sample.

V and J are truncated by 4 bases and 2 bases respectively, leaving an intervening sequence of 11 bases. CDR3 length: 14 amino acids, cysteine to phenylalanine. Of the read, only the CDR3 DNA is kept; its 42 bases are in frame from base 1. CDR1 LNHDA and CDR2 SQIVND were looked up in the germline V gene (reference sequence). The study was a case-control design nested within a healthcare worker cohort in London, UK, with weekly nasopharyngeal swab PCR tests and blood sampling. Healthcare workers were enrolled in the week of the UK lockdown, from 23 to 31 March 2020, and were followed every week for up to roughly 15 weeks. This clonotype was detected many times. The target of this receptor is not known. Base qualities are not provided; no much larger clone lies one nucleotide away.

The sequencing sample was made of whole blood. Here the chain combines TRBV19 and TRBJ1-2; there is no confident call for the D gene. The sequence came from an adult who was a healthcare worker with PCR-confirmed SARS-CoV-2 infection or an uninfected control (not recorded which). The DNA sequence is given as TGTGCCAGTAGTACCGGCGGGGAAAACTATGGCTACACCTTC. It encodes CASSTGGENYGYTF.